This TCR beta chain was retrieved from a study of T cells after posttransplantation cyclophosphamide. General study findings and limits: Later post-transplant blood repertoires were often dominated by donor CD8+ memory clones. Recipient CMV seropositivity and CMV reactivation strongly tracked TRB clonality.

In regard to this clone: Antigen specificity is unknown.

A marrow graft followed busulfan-fludarabine conditioning, with cyclophosphamide on days +3 and +4. This CDR3 is 14 amino acids long. From germline, CDR1 is GTSNPN and CDR2 SVGIG (reference sequence). Trimming took 4 bases from V and 2 from J, leaving 14 bases between them. The table came from immunoSEQ multiplex PCR; TCRdb's copy has only in-frame clones and leaves some out. The sample lists about 36,000 clones; 78% were seen once. Specimen: CD4+ T cells sorted from blood, collected about 1,900 days after a stem cell transplant with posttransplant cyclophosphamide. The chain carries TRBV30 and TRBJ1-2; tentative D call: TRBD1 (5 bases). This sequence was found in a female patient aged 40-49 years who received an allogeneic stem cell transplant from a related donor, was CMV-positive, and had no GVHD. A subset of T cells may come from the graft donor. CDR3 nucleotides: TGTGCCTGGAACGGCCCGGGGGAAAACTATGGCTACACCTTC. It yields the protein CAWNGPGENYGYTF.